This paragraph covers one T cell receptor (beta chain) sequence. This entry belongs to a study of blood T cell repertoires in COVID-19. Study details: There were acute and convalescent COVID-19 samples, and they came from the United States, Italy and Spain. The analysed material was cDNA or gDNA that came from T cells, B-cell-depleted T cells, or PBMCs.

CDR3 length equals 16 residues. Some clones are missing from TCRdb's copy, which holds only in-frame ones; the method was immunoSEQ multiplex PCR. The sample has some 290,000 clones, 83% seen once; the top ten hold 3.5% to 5.5%. This clonotype was sampled from a man aged 60 to 69 who had recovered from COVID-19. V usage is TRBV12-2 and J usage is TRBJ1-5. TRBV12-2 has pseudogene status. The source material was peripheral blood. CDR3 residues: CASRLRRFQADQPQHF. In DNA, the CDR3 is TGTGCAAGTCGTTTAAGGAGGTTTCAGGCCGATCAGCCCCAGCATTTT.